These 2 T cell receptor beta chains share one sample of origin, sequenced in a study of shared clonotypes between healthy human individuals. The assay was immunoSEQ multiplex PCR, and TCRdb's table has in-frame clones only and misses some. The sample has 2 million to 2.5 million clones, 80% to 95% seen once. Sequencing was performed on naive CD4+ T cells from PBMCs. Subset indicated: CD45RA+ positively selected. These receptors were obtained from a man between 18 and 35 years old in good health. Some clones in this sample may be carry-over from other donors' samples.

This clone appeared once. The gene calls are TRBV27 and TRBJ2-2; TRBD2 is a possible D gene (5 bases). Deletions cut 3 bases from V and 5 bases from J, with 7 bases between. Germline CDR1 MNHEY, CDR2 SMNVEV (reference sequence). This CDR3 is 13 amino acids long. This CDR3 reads CASSFRETGELFF. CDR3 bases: TGTGCCAGCAGTTTCCGGGAAACCGGGGAGCTGTTTTTT.

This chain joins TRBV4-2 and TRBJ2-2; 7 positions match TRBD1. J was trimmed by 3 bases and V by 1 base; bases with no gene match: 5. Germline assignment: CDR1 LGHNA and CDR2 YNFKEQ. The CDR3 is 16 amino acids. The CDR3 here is CASSQGRDSYTGELFF. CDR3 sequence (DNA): TGTGCCAGCAGCCAAGGCCGGGACAGCTACACCGGGGAGCTGTTTTTT.